This paragraph reports one T cell receptor beta chain. The same CDR3 is also encoded by other DNA sequences in this sample. This sample is drawn from a study of control samples from healthy donors and cancer patients. The CDR3 has 14 amino acids. CDR1 is MRHNA and CDR2 is SNTAGT in the germline V gene. The V end lost 2 bases, the J end lost 3 bases, and 7 bases lay between the germline ends. Repertoires were generated with immunoSEQ multiplex PCR, while TCRdb's copy carries only in-frame clones and drops some. Of 150,000 to 200,000 clones in the sample, around 92% were seen once. Sequenced input: blood. V usage is TRBV6-4 and J usage is TRBJ2-2, with D hard to call. The receptor was isolated from a young woman in good health. The CDR3 sequence: CASSDRADTGELFF. The CDR3 DNA follows: TGTGCCAGCAGTGACCGGGCCGACACCGGGGAGCTGTTTTTT.